This T cell receptor (beta chain) came from a study of healthy donors' naive CD4 and CD8 T cells. Trimming took off 4 bases at V and 2 bases at J, with 14 bases between the two ends. The CDR3 is 14 residues long. CDR1 and CDR2 from the germline V gene are DFQATT and SNEGSKA (reference sequence). A linear amplification protocol produced the TCR libraries from 500 ng of total RNA. Via MiXCR, TCRdb re-called the reads, giving one row per CDR3 protein. The table has about 180,000 distinct CDR3 sequences, 65% to 75% seen once. This clonotype was counted a single time. What it binds is unknown. Findings and limits, study-wide: Naive CD4+ and CD8+ cells reportedly differed in usage of most V and J genes.

This clonotype originated in a pool of human donors in good health; the sample pools cells from several healthy donors. Material: naive CD4+ and CD8+ T cells sorted from blood, pooled from several donors. The chain couples TRBV20-1 to TRBJ1-1; no definite D call. This CDR3 is CSATPLRVNTEAFF. DNA for the CDR3: TGCAGTGCTACCCCCCTAAGGGTAAACACTGAAGCTTTCTTT.